This is a list of T cell receptor beta chains from one sample in a study of T-cell reconstitution after alpha-beta-depleted transplantation in children. Each CDR3 protein gets one entry after TCRdb re-called the PCR reads with MiXCR. The data show about 980,000 distinct CDR3 sequences, with around 30% seen just once and 28% held by the top ten. Here the sequenced sample was PBMCs, mostly from graft donor cells, taken 360 days after TCRalphabeta/CD19-depleted stem cell transplant. The origin of the receptors is a boy in the first two years of life who had a stem cell transplant for SCID, so the T cells may come from the graft donor. CDR3s include the opening cysteine and the closing phenylalanine or tryptophan. D genes are given only for firm matches. Not all rows give a size; the values are once, few, many and, for expanded clones, a class.

cdr3_nt,cdr3_aa,j_call,clone_size,d_call,v_call
TGCAGTGCTAGAGGCGGAGATACGCAGTATTTT,CSARGGDTQYF,TRBJ2-3,-,-,TRBV20-1
TGCGCCAGCAGCCAATCTGGGGCCGACACTAGCACAGATACGCAGTATTTT,CASSQSGADTSTDTQYF,TRBJ2-3,few,-,TRBV4-3
TGCGCCAGCAGCGTAGACAGCATCGTTAACACCGGGGAGCTGTTTTTT,CASSVDSIVNTGELFF,TRBJ2-2,-,-,TRBV5-1
TGTGCCAGCTCACCATTAGTGGGGAACTACGAGCAGTACTTC,CASSPLVGNYEQYF,TRBJ2-7,few,-,TRBV18
TGTGCCAGCAGTTCGGGACTCGGGTACCAAGAGACCCAGTACTTC,CASSSGLGYQETQYF,TRBJ2-5,few,-,TRBV27
TGTGCCAGCAGCCAAGGTGCGGGGGCTATGAAGACCCAGTACTTC,CASSQGAGAMKTQYF,TRBJ2-5,-,-,TRBV3-1
TGTGCCAGCAGCGAATTAGCGGGGGGTACCCATGAGCAGTTCTTC,CASSELAGGTHEQFF,TRBJ2-1,few,TRBD2,TRBV13
TGTGCCATCAGCGCCCTCCCTGGACACGTCTACGAGCAGTACTTC,CAISALPGHVYEQYF,TRBJ2-7,-,-,TRBV10-3
TGCGCCAGCAAGATCGATTTGGGGGGGGAGACCCAGTACTTC,CASKIDLGGETQYF,TRBJ2-5,-,TRBD2,TRBV5-1
TGTGCCAGCAGCCTAGGGGTCACTAGTAAGGAGACCCAGTACTTC,CASSLGVTSKETQYF,TRBJ2-5,few,-,TRBV7-2
TGCAGTGCCACACCAGACAGGGGGCGCATGGATGAAAAACTGTTTTTT,CSATPDRGRMDEKLFF,TRBJ1-4,few,TRBD1,TRBV20-1
TGCGCCAGCAGCTTGCTGGACCGAGGACCGGGGACTGAAGCTTTCTTT,CASSLLDRGPGTEAFF,TRBJ1-1,few,-,TRBV5-1
TGCAGTGCTAGAGGGCGCGACAGAGTCTATGGCTACACCTTC,CSARGRDRVYGYTF,TRBJ1-2,-,-,TRBV20-1
TGTGCCAGCAGCCCACAGGATGGGTACACTGAAGCTTTCTTT,CASSPQDGYTEAFF,TRBJ1-1,few,-,TRBV7-9
TGCGCCAGCAGCCCCCCGGACACCTGGGTCACCACCGGGGAGCTGTTTTTT,CASSPPDTWVTTGELFF,TRBJ2-2,-,-,TRBV5-1
TGCAGTGCTAGCGGCTTGACTAGCGGGAACCTTTACAATGAGCAGTTCTTC,CSASGLTSGNLYNEQFF,TRBJ2-1,-,TRBD2,TRBV20-1
TGCGCCAGCAGCCAAACCCCCTCGGGTAATGAGCAGTTCTTC,CASSQTPSGNEQFF,TRBJ2-1,-,-,TRBV4-1
TGTGCCAGCAGTGATGGGGACAGGGCATACTATGGCTACACCTTC,CASSDGDRAYYGYTF,TRBJ1-2,-,TRBD1,TRBV25-1
TGCGCCAGCAGCTTCTATGCTCCTAGCGGGGGTTTCCCCGGGGAGCTGTTTTTT,CASSFYAPSGGFPGELFF,TRBJ2-2,-,TRBD2,TRBV5-1
TGTGCCAGCAGCCGAGTGTTGGCTGGACCTAACTATGGCTACACCTTC,CASSRVLAGPNYGYTF,TRBJ1-2,-,-,TRBV28
TGTGCCAGCAGCACCCATACAGGGGGCGGTTCACCCCTCCACTTT,CASSTHTGGGSPLHF,TRBJ1-6,-,TRBD1,TRBV2
TGTGCCAGCAGCTTAGGGCACAGTTACTACGAGCAGTACTTC,CASSLGHSYYEQYF,TRBJ2-7,few,-,TRBV7-9
TGTGCCAGCAGTTTGCCACGCCAAGAATGGTACTTC,CASSLPRQEWYF,TRBJ2-7,-,-,TRBV28
TGTGCCAGCACCACGATCCGGGACCGGGAGGAGACCCAGTACTTC,CASTTIRDREETQYF,TRBJ2-5,-,-,TRBV27
TGTGCCACCAGCAGAGCGACAGGTGCCAATGAGCAGTTCTTC,CATSRATGANEQFF,TRBJ2-1,-,-,TRBV15